These T cell receptor beta chains were read from a single sample in a study of blood T cell repertoires in COVID-19. Produced via immunoSEQ multiplex PCR; TCRdb's table is partial and in-frame only. The repertoire holds about 61,000 clones, with under 85% as singletons. Sequenced: peripheral blood. These receptors came from a woman aged 65 to 85 with acute or convalescent COVID-19. Both conserved end residues are part of each CDR3. The D gene is left open where the match is weak. Clone size is not always given. Where it is, it says once, few, many or a class for expanded clones.

NA,19,TRBJ2-3,NA,TRBV3-1/TRBV3-2,TGTGCCAGCAGCCCCTATGAAGCGGAAGGTGGAGGGATGACAGATACGCAGTATTTT,CASSPYEAEGGGMTDTQYF
NA,13,TRBJ1-1,NA,TRBV4-2,TGTGCCAGCAGCCAAGATAGGGGCATTGAAGCTTTCTTT,CASSQDRGIEAFF
NA,15,TRBJ2-1,NA,TRBV5-1,TGCGCCAGCAGCTTGGATGGGGAGACTTACAATGAGCAGTTCTTC,CASSLDGETYNEQFF
NA,16,TRBJ1-5,NA,TRBV27,TGTGCCAGCAGTTTAGGGGCAGGAAATAGCAATCAGCCCCAGCATTTT,CASSLGAGNSNQPQHF
NA,14,TRBJ1-2,NA,TRBV6-5,TGTGCCAGCAGTTCGGGGACTCGGTTTTATGGCTACACCTTC,CASSSGTRFYGYTF
TRBD2,20,TRBJ2-3,NA,TRBV7-8,TGTGCCAGCAGCTCCTCCCTGGGGCTAGCGGGGGGGGAAAGGGGAGATACGCAGTATTTT,CASSSSLGLAGGERGDTQYF
NA,12,TRBJ1-4,NA,TRBV12-3/TRBV12-4,TGTGCCACTAGTCACCTGGATGAAAAACTGTTTTTT,CATSHLDEKLFF
TRBD2,16,TRBJ2-7,NA,TRBV19,TGTGCCAGTAGTCTTACTAGCGGGGATAGCTCCTACGAGCAGTACTTC,CASSLTSGDSSYEQYF
NA,14,TRBJ2-7,NA,TRBV19,TGTGCCAGTAGTATTGGAGGGAGCTCCTACGAGCAGTACTTC,CASSIGGSSYEQYF
NA,14,TRBJ1-5,NA,TRBV28,TGTGCCAGCAGTTGGGGGGTCAGGCATCAGCCCCAGCATTTT,CASSWGVRHQPQHF
NA,15,TRBJ2-1,NA,TRBV7-6,TGTGCCAGCAGCTTAGAGGGGCGGGGCTACAATGAGCAGTTCTTC,CASSLEGRGYNEQFF
NA,16,TRBJ2-4,NA,TRBV5-4,TGTGCCAGCAGCTTTATGGGGGGGCCAGCCAAAAACATTCAGTACTTC,CASSFMGGPAKNIQYF
TRBD1,17,TRBJ2-7,NA,TRBV2,TGTGCCAGCAGTGAATCCCCGGGACAGGGCATAACCTACGAGCAGTACTTC,CASSESPGQGITYEQYF
TRBD2,12,TRBJ2-1,NA,TRBV30,TGTGCCTGGAGTCGAGCGGGGTACGAGCAGTTCTTC,CAWSRAGYEQFF
NA,15,TRBJ2-7,NA,TRBV7-9,TGTGCCAGCAGCCTCGACCTGGACAACTCCTACGAGCAGTACTTC,CASSLDLDNSYEQYF
TRBD1,15,TRBJ1-1,NA,TRBV5-6,TGTGCCAGCAGCTATCGGGACAGGGAGAACACTGAAGCTTTCTTT,CASSYRDRENTEAFF
TRBD1,14,TRBJ1-2,NA,TRBV4-2,TGTGCCAGCAGCCAGGCAGGGACAGCGGTGGGCTACACCTTC,CASSQAGTAVGYTF
TRBD2,15,TRBJ2-3,NA,TRBV7-9,TGTGCCAGCAGCTTATCTAGCGGGTCGTGGGATACGCAGTATTTT,CASSLSSGSWDTQYF
NA,13,TRBJ2-7,NA,TRBV2,TGTGCCAGCAGTGACGGGTACGCCTACGAGCAGTACTTC,CASSDGYAYEQYF
NA,14,TRBJ1-5,few,TRBV19,TGTGCCAGTAGTGAACGACAGGGCAATCAGCCCCAGCATTTT,CASSERQGNQPQHF
NA,14,TRBJ1-5,NA,TRBV5-6,TGTGCCAGCAGCTCATACCTCTACAATCAGCCCCAGCATTTT,CASSSYLYNQPQHF
NA,14,TRBJ1-1,NA,TRBV7-9,TGTGCCAGCAGCAATTCAGGGTCCAACACTGAAGCTTTCTTT,CASSNSGSNTEAFF
NA,13,TRBJ1-2,NA,TRBV5-5,TGTGCCAGCAGCTTGGCCGGGGACAATGGCTACACCTTC,CASSLAGDNGYTF
NA,15,TRBJ2-6,NA,TRBV5-1,TGCGCCAGCAGCCTACAGGGTACCGGGGCCAACGTCCTGACTTTC,CASSLQGTGANVLTF
NA,15,TRBJ2-7,NA,TRBV6-5,TGTGCCAGCAGAAAGGACGGACTTGGGGCCTACGAGCAGTACTTC,CASRKDGLGAYEQYF
TRBD2,15,TRBJ2-1,once,TRBV11-2,TGTGCCAGCAGCAACCTAGCGGGGGCTGGCAATGAGCAGTTCTTC,CASSNLAGAGNEQFF
NA,16,TRBJ1-3,NA,TRBV7-2,TGTGCCAGCAGCTTAGGTAGTCCAGGCTCTGGAAACACCATATATTTT,CASSLGSPGSGNTIYF
NA,14,TRBJ2-7,once,TRBV19,TGTGCCAGTAGTATAGCTGGGCAGAAGGCCGAGCAGTACTTC,CASSIAGQKAEQYF
TRBD1,14,TRBJ1-2,NA,TRBV5-6,TGTGCCAGCAGCTTGGGACAGGGGTACTATGGCTACACCTTC,CASSLGQGYYGYTF
TRBD2,15,TRBJ2-1,NA,TRBV20-1,TGCAGTGCTAGTTCATTAGCGGGGGGGCCAGGGGAGCAGTTCTTC,CSASSLAGGPGEQFF
TRBD2,14,TRBJ2-5,NA,TRBV5-1,TGCGCCAGCAGCCTGGTAGCGGGGTGGGAGACCCAGTACTTC,CASSLVAGWETQYF
NA,15,TRBJ1-1,NA,TRBV7-2,TGTGCCAGCAGCTTAGTGTTGTCGGGGGTGACTGAAGCTTTCTTT,CASSLVLSGVTEAFF
NA,18,TRBJ1-3,NA,TRBV3-1/TRBV3-2,TGTGCCAGCAGCCAGATAGACAGGCCGACCTCCTCTGGAAACACCATATATTTT,CASSQIDRPTSSGNTIYF
NA,17,TRBJ1-5,NA,TRBV28,TGTGCCAGCAGTTCGCCCAACAGGATCCTAAGCAATCAGCCCCAGCATTTT,CASSSPNRILSNQPQHF
TRBD2,15,TRBJ2-5,NA,TRBV19,TGTGCCAGTAGTATTGGCGGGGGGGCCGGGGAGACCCAGTACTTC,CASSIGGGAGETQYF
NA,14,TRBJ2-5,NA,TRBV18,TGTGCCAGCTCCCGGGGTGGGAGTCAAGAGACCCAGTACTTC,CASSRGGSQETQYF
TRBD1,15,TRBJ1-1,NA,TRBV5-5,TGTGCCAGCAGCTTGGGGGACAGGGTTTGGTCTGAAGCTTTCTTT,CASSLGDRVWSEAFF
TRBD1,19,TRBJ2-2,NA,TRBV3-1/TRBV3-2,TGTGCCAGCAGCCAAGTACCCATTACAGGGGGCGTAAACACCGGGGAGCTGTTTTTT,CASSQVPITGGVNTGELFF
NA,16,TRBJ1-1,few,TRBV5-1,TGCGCCAGCAGCTTGGCCCCAGGGGAGTTAAACACTGAAGCTTTCTTT,CASSLAPGELNTEAFF